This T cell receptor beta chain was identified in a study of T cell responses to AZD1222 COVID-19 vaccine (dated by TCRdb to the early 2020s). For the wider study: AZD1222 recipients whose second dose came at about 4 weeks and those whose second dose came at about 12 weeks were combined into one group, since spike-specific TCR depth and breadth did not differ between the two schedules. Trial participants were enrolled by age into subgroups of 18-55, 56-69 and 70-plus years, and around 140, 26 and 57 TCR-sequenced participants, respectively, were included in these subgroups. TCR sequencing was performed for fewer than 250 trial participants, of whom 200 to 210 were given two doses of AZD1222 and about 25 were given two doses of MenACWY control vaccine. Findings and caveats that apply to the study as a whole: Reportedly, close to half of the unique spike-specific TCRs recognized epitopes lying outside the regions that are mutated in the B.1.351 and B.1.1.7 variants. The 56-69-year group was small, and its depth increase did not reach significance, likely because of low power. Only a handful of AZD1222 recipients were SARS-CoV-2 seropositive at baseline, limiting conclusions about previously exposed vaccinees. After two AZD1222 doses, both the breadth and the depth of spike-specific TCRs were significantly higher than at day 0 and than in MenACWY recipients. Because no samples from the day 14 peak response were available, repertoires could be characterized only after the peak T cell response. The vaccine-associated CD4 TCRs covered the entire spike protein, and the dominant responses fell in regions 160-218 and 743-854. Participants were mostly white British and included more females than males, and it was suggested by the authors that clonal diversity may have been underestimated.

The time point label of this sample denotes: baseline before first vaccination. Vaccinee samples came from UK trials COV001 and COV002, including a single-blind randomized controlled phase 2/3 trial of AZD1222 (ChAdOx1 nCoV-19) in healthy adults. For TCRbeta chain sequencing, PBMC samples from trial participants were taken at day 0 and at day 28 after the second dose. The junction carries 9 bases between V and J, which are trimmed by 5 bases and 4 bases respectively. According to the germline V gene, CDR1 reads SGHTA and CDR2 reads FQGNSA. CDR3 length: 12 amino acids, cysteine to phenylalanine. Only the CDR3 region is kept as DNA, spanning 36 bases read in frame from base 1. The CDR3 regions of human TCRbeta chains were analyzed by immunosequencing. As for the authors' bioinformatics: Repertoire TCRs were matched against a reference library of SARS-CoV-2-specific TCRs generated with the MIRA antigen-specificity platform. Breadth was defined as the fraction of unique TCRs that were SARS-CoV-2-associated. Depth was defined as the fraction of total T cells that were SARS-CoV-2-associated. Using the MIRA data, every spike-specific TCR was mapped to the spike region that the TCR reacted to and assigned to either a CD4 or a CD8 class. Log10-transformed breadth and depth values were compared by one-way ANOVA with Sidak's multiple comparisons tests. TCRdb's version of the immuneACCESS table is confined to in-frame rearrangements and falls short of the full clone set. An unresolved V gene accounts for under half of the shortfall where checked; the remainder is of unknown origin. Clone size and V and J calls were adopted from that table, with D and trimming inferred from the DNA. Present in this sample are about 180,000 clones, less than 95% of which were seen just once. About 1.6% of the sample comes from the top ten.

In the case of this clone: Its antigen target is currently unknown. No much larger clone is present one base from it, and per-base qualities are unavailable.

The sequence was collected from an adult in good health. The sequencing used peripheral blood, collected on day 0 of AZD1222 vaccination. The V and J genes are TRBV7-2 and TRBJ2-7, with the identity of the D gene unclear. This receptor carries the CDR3 CASSANLYEQYF. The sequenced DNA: TGTGCCAGCAGCGCTAACCTATACGAGCAGTACTTC.